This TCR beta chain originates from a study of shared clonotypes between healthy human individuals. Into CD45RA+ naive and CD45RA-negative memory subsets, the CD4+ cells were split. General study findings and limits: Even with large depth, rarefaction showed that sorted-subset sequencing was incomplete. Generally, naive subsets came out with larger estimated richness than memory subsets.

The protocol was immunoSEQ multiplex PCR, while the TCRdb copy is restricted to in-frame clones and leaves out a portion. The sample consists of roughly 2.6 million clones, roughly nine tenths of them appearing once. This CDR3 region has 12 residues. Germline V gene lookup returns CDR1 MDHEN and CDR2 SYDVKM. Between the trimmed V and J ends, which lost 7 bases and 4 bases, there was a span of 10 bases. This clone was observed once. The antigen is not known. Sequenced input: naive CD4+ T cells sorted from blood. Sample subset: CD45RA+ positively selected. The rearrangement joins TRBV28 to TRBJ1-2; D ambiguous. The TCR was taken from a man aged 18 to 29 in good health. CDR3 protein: CASTGASYGYTF. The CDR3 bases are TGTGCCAGCACAGGAGCTTCCTATGGCTACACCTTC.